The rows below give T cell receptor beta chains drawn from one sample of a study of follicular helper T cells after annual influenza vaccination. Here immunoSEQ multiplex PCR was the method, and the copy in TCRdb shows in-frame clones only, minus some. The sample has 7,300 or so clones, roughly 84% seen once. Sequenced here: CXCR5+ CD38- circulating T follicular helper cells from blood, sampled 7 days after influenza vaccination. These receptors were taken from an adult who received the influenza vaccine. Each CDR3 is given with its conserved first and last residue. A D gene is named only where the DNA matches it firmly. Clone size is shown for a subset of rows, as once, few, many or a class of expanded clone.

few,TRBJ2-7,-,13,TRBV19,TGTGCCAGTAAGGGTCAGGGTGGCTACGAGCAGTACTTC,CASKGQGGYEQYF
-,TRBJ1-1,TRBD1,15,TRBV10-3,TGTGCCATCAGGGAGGACAGGGAACGGAACACTGAAGCTTTCTTT,CAIREDRERNTEAFF
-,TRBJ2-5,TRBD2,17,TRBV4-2,TGTGCCAGCAGCCAAGACCGCGGGAGGGCAAGGCAAGAGACCCAGTACTTC,CASSQDRGRARQETQYF
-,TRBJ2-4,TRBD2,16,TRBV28,TGTGCCAGCAGTTTGGTCCTAGCGGGATGGCAAAACATTCAGTACTTC,CASSLVLAGWQNIQYF
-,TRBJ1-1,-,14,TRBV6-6,TGTGCCAGCAGTTACAACGAGGTGAACACTGAAGCTTTCTTT,CASSYNEVNTEAFF
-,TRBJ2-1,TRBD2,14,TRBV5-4,TGTGCCAGCAGCCCCATAGGGGAGGGCAATGAGCAGTTCTTC,CASSPIGEGNEQFF
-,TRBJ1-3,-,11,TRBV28,TGTGCCAGCAGCTCTGGAAACACCATATATTTT,CASSSGNTIYF
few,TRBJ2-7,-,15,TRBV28,TGTGCCAGCAGGGGGGAATGGGGGGAGTTGTACGAGCAGTACTTC,CASRGEWGELYEQYF
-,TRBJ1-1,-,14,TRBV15,TGTGCCACCAGCAGAGATTTAATGGGAGCTGAAGCTTTCTTT,CATSRDLMGAEAFF
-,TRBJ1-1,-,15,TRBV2,TGTGCCAGCAGTGAAGGCACAGGGAGGAACACTGAAGCTTTCTTT,CASSEGTGRNTEAFF
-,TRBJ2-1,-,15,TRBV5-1,TGCGCCAGCAGCTTGGACCTTGGCTCCCTAGGGGAGCAGTTCTTC,CASSLDLGSLGEQFF
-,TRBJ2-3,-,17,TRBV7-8,TGTGCCAGCAGCTTAGCAAGGTTAAGATCGAGCACAGATACGCAGTATTTT,CASSLARLRSSTDTQYF
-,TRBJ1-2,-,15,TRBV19,TGTGCCAGTAGTATGACAGAAGAGGGGGTCTATGGCTACACCTTC,CASSMTEEGVYGYTF
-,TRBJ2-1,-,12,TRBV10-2,TGCGCCAGCAGTGAAAGTGAGAAAACCCGGTTCTTC,CASSESEKTRFF
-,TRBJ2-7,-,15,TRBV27,TGTGCCAGCAGTTTAACAGCTATTTGGGGCGGCGAGCAGTACTTC,CASSLTAIWGGEQYF
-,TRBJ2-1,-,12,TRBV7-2,TGTGCCAGCAGCTTTGGGAGGAATGAGCAGTTCTTC,CASSFGRNEQFF
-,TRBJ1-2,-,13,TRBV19,TGTGCCAGTAGTATAGGGTACATCTATGGCTACACCTTC,CASSIGYIYGYTF
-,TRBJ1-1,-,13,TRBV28,TGTGCCAGCAGTGTAGCAGGGGTCACTGAAGCTTTCTTT,CASSVAGVTEAFF
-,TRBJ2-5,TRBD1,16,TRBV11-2,TGTGCCAGCAGCCTCGGGACAGGGGGTTGGAGAGAGACCCAGTACTTC,CASSLGTGGWRETQYF
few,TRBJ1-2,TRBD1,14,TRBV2,TGTGCCAGCAGTCCTGAACAGGGGAACTATGGCTACACCTTC,CASSPEQGNYGYTF
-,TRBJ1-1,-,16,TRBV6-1,TGTGCCAGCAGTGAAGGGGTAGGAGGGGCACCGCACGTCGCTTTCTTT,CASSEGVGGAPHVAFF
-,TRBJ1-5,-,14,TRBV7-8,TGTGCCAGCAGCTTAGGGCAGGGCAATCAGCCCCAGCATTTT,CASSLGQGNQPQHF
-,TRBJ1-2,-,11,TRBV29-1,TGCAGCGCCGGGACAAGCTATGGCTACACCTTC,CSAGTSYGYTF
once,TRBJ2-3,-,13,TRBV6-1,TGTGCCAGCAGTGGGACTGCTCTCGGGAAGCAGTATTTT,CASSGTALGKQYF
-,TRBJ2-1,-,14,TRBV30,TGTGCTTATCGACTAGTCGGCTCCTACAATGAGCAGTTCTTC,CAYRLVGSYNEQFF
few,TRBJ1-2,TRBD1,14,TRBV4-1,TGCGCCAGCAGCCAAGCAGGGGGCGCGAGGGGCTACACCTTC,CASSQAGGARGYTF
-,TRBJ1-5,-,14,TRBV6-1,TGTGCCAGCAGTGACTTGTCCTCGAATCAGCCCCAGCATTTT,CASSDLSSNQPQHF
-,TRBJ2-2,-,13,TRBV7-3,TGTGCCAGCAGCTTATCGGGGGACGGGGAGCTGTTTTTT,CASSLSGDGELFF
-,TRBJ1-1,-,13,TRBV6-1,TGTGCCAGCAGTGGGGCAGTGAACACTGAAGCTTTCTTT,CASSGAVNTEAFF
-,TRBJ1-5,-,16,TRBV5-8,TGTGCCAGCACCCGGAGAGGCGGGATAGAAACCAAGCCCCAGCATTTT,CASTRRGGIETKPQHF
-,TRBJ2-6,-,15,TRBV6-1,TGTGCCAGCAGTGGAGGGACATCTGGGGCCAACGTCCTGACTTTC,CASSGGTSGANVLTF
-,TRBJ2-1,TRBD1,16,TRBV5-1,TGCGCCAGCAGCCGAACCCCACAGGGGGCGTCCAATGAGCAGTTCTTC,CASSRTPQGASNEQFF
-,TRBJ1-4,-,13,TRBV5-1,TGCGCCAGCAGGGTCGGGCCTAATGAAAAACTGTTTTTT,CASRVGPNEKLFF
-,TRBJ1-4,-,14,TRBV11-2,TGTGCCAGCAGCTGGGGATTTATTGGTGAAAAACTGTTTTTT,CASSWGFIGEKLFF
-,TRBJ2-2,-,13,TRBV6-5,TGTGCCAGCAGCCCAGGCCGGGGGGGGGAGCTGTTTTTT,CASSPGRGGELFF
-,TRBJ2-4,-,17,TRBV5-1,TGCGCCAGCAGCTTGCCTGACACCGGAGGGGCCAAAAACATTCAGTACTTC,CASSLPDTGGAKNIQYF
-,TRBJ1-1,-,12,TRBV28,TGTGCCAGCAGTTTTTCTTGGGCTGAAGCTTTCTTT,CASSFSWAEAFF
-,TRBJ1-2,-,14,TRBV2,TGTGCCAGCAGTGACCAGGCAGGGCGGGGCGGCTACACCTTC,CASSDQAGRGGYTF
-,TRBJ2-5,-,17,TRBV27,TGTGCCAGCAGTTTATCGCCCCCAGGCTCTTACCAAGAGACCCAGTACTTC,CASSLSPPGSYQETQYF